The present entry profiles one T cell receptor (beta chain) with its context. Its matching antigen is unknown. Deletions cut 7 bases from V and 2 bases from J, with 15 bases between. The CDR3 consists of 14 residues. The germline gives CDR1 SGHAT, CDR2 FQNNGV. PCR was performed using 60 Vbeta and 13 Jbeta primers. Assay used: immunoSEQ multiplex PCR; TCRdb lists only in-frame clones, some missing. This sample carries about 67,000 clones, with about 1.8% going to the ten biggest clones. This entry comes from a study of cytomegalovirus exposure and HLA in healthy donors. Overall study: Unique TCRs from HLA-typed donors, 80 million to 100 million of them, were held in an early data release. Study results and caveats: Within an earlier analysis, most TCR beta V segments proved productive either about 90% or about 30% of the time.

The chain joins TRBV11-2 to TRBJ2-7; D unresolved. The sequencing input was PBMCs. The clonotype originates from a woman in her thirties in good health and CMV-seronegative. The chain's CDR3 is CASTGSLATYEQYF. The CDR3 DNA is TGTGCCAGCACCGGGTCGTTAGCCACCTACGAGCAGTACTTC.